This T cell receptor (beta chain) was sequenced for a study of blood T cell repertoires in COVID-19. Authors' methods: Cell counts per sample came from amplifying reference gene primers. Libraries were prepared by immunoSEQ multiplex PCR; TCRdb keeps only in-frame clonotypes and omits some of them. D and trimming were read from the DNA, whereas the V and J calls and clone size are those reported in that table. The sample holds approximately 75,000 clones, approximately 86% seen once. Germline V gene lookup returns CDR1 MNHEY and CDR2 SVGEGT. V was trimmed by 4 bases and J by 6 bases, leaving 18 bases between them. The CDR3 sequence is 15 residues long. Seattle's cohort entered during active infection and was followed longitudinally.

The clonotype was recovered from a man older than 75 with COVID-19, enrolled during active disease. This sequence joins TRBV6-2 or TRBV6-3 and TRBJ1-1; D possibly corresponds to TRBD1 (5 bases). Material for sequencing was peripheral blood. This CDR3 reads CASSSQGGGHAEAFF. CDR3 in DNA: TGTGCCAGCAGTTCTCAGGGAGGCGGTCACGCTGAAGCTTTCTTT.